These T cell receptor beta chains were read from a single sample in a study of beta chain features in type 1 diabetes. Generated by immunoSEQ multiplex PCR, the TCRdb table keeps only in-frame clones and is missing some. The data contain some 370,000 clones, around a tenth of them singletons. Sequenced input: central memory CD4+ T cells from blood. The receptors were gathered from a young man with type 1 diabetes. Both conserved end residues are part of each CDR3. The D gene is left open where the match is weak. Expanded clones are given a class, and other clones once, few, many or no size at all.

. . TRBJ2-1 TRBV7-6 CASSLARGVEQFF
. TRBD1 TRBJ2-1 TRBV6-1 CATSDTRDRQGAVNEQFF
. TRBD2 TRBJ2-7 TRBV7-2 CASTLKGAGVYEQYF
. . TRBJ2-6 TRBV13 CASSLVRSGANVLTF
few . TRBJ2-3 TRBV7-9 CASSSRHSGTDTQYF
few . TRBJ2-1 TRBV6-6 CASSQTGWVNEQFF
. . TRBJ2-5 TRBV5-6 CASSLQETQYF
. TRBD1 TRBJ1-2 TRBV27 CASSPQGARGYTF
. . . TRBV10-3 CAISPGRNEQYF
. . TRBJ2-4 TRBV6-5 CASRGAGLAKNIQYF
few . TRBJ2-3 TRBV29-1 CSVKGPALGTDTQYF
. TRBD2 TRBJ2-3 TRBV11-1 CASTSSGGYTDTQYF
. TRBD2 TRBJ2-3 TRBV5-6 CASTLTSGSADTQYF
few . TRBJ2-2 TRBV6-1 CASSEWTANTGELFF
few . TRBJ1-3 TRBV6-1 CASSPYISGNTIYF
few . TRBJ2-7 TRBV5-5 CASSLGTAKDEQYF
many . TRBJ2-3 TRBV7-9 CASSLVAGRGLYF
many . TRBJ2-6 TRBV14 CASSLSGANVLTF
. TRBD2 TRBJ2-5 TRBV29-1 CSVDGLERETQYF
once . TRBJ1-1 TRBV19 CASSSRGIATEAFF
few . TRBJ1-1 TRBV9 CASSAQGPLNTEAFF
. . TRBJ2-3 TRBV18 CASSPPSITDTQYF
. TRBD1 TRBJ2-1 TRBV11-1 CASSFRQGAVDEQFF
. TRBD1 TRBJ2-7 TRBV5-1 CASSLGPGTGGAGQYF
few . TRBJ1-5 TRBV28 CASYRTGSGVGNQPQHF
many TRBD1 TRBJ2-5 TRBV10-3 CAISLQGPEETQYF
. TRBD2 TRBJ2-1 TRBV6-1 CASSEARGSGIIYEQFF
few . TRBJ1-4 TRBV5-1 CASSLVGEDEKLFF
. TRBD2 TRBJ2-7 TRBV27 CASSLKWEGQYEQYF
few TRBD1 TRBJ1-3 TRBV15 CATSRDRGSGNTIYF